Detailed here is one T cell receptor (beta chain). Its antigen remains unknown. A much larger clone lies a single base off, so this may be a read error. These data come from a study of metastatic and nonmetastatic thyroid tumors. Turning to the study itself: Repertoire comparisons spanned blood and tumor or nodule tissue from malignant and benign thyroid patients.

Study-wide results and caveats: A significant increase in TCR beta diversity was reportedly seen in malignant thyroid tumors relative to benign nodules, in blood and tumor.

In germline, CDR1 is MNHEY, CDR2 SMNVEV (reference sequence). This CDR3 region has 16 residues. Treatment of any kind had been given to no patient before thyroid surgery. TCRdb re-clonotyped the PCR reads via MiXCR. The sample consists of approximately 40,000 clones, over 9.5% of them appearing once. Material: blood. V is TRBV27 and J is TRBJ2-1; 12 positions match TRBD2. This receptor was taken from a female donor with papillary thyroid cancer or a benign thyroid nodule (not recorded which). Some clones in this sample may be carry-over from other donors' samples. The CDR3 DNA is TGTGTCAGCAAGACCTCCGGGACTAGCGGGTACAATGAGCAGTTCTTC. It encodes CVSKTSGTSGYNEQFF.